The 29 T cell receptor beta chains given below trace back to one sample, sequenced in a study of CD8 T cells in ankylosing spondylitis. The study's findings and limits: Fewer than ten highly homologous variants made up a TCR beta motif that seemed to typify ankylosing spondylitis blood.

No antigen has been identified for these receptors. TCRdb ran MiXCR on the 5' RACE reads and lists one entry per CDR3 protein. The sample holds 390,000 or so distinct CDR3 sequences, 20% to 25% seen once. Sequenced: blood, either unsorted or a sorted T cell fraction (not recorded which). The source is a male donor with ankylosing spondylitis.

The chain recombines TRBV2 with TRBJ2-1; the D gene is possibly TRBD1 (6 bases). From germline, CDR1 is SNHLY and CDR2 FYNNEI. Trimming left V 5 bases short and J 4 bases short, with 15 bases between. This CDR3 comprises 15 residues. CDR3 coding DNA: TGTGCCAGCAGTCGGCCTCTGACAGGTTACAATGAGCAGTTCTTC. Translated, it gives CASSRPLTGYNEQFF.

A few counts support this clonotype. V usage is TRBV20-1 and J usage is TRBJ2-2, with TRBD2 identical over 11 bases. The length of the CDR3 is 16 residues. J lost 5 bases, V lost 6 bases, and 11 bases had no gene match. Per the germline V gene, CDR1 is DFQATT and CDR2 is SNEGSKA (reference sequence). CDR3 protein: CSARWDVAGGTGELFF. The CDR3 DNA reads as TGCAGTGCCAGATGGGACGTAGCGGGAGGGACCGGGGAGCTGTTTTTT.

This clonotype was observed a handful of times. V gene TRBV7-2 combines with J gene TRBJ2-7; 10 bases align to TRBD1. CDR3 size: 14 residues. The germline CDR1 and CDR2 sequences are SGHTA and FQGNSA. The J segment lost 6 bases and the V segment lost 6 bases, leaving 8 bases of the junction unmatched. The CDR3 here is CASSSGTGVLEQYF. The CDR3 bases are TGTGCCAGCAGTTCCGGGACAGGGGTCCTCGAGCAGTACTTC.

This clonotype appeared once. CDR3 sequence: CASSRSMGQGNTEAFF. Written as DNA, the CDR3 is TGCGCCAGCAGCCGTTCTATGGGACAGGGGAACACTGAAGCTTTCTTT. The chain recombines TRBV5-1 with TRBJ1-1, with 9 bases that match TRBD1. This CDR3 contains 16 residues. The J segment lost 1 base and the V segment lost 4 bases, leaving 8 bases of the junction unmatched. Germline values: CDR1 SGHRS, CDR2 YFSETQ.

This clonotype was detected ten times or more. The chain has TRBV10-3 and TRBJ2-3; 13 bases map to TRBD2. Germline V gives CDR1 ENHRY, CDR2 SYGVKD. V lost 6 bases to trimming and J lost 2 bases; unmatched junction nucleotides: 2. The CDR3 consists of 15 residues. The CDR3 bases are TGTGCCATCAGGGGACTAGCGGGAATCACAGATACGCAGTATTTT. Its protein is CAIRGLAGITDTQYF.

The sample holds a few counts of this clonotype. The gene calls are TRBV5-1 and TRBJ2-1, with a tentative D call TRBD2 (5 bases). The CDR3 is made up of 13 amino acids. The V and J ends lost 0 bases and 8 bases respectively, with 9 bases between them. Germline values: CDR1 SGHRS, CDR2 YFSETQ. Here the CDR3 reads CASSLAAGYEQFF. The CDR3 region has the DNA TGCGCCAGCAGCTTGGCGGCGGGCTATGAGCAGTTCTTC. The full variable domain, with the rest looked up from reference TRBV5-1 and TRBJ2-1, is KAGVTQTPRYLIKTRGQQVTLSCSPISGHRSVSWYQQTPGQGLQFLFEYFSETQRNKGNFPGRFSGRQFSNSRSEMNVSTLELGDSALYLCASSLAAGYEQFFGPGTRLTVL.

The chain joins TRBV9 to TRBJ1-1; D gene ambiguous. CDR1 and CDR2 from the germline V gene are SGDLS and YYNGEE. The CDR3 sequence is 13 residues long. Trimming left V 3 bases short and J 0 bases short, with 6 bases between. The CDR3 sequence: CASSGHMNTEAFF. Here the CDR3 DNA reads TGTGCCAGCAGCGGACATATGAACACTGAAGCTTTCTTT.

The chain uses TRBV5-1 and TRBJ1-5; TRBD1 aligns across 9 bases. The CDR3 has 15 residues. V lost 4 bases to trimming and J lost 7 bases; unmatched junction nucleotides: 9. Germline V gene sequence: CDR1 SGHRS, CDR2 YFSETQ. The CDR3 DNA reads as TGCGCCAGCAGCCCAGGACAGGGGAGCCTGCAGCCCCAGCATTTT. This gives the protein CASSPGQGSLQPQHF.

The V and J genes are TRBV9 and TRBJ2-3; 9 bases map to TRBD1. Losses at the gene ends were 0 bases for V and 0 bases for J; bases not matched to a gene: 2. Germline V gives CDR1 SGDLS, CDR2 YYNGEE. The CDR3 totals 16 residues. This chain's CDR3 is CASSVETGGSTDTQYF. As DNA, the CDR3 is TGTGCCAGCAGCGTAGAGACAGGGGGAAGCACAGATACGCAGTATTTT.

This clonotype was seen more than once but under ten times. The rearrangement uses TRBV5-1 and TRBJ2-5, with D possibly TRBD2 on 7 matching bases. V was clipped by 2 bases and J by 4 bases, with 12 bases between them. Germline-derived CDR1 and CDR2 are SGHRS and YFSETQ. The CDR3 runs 14 residues. The DNA of the CDR3 is TGCGCCAGCAGCTTCCAAGGGGGGGGAGAGACCCAGTACTTC. Its translation is CASSFQGGGETQYF.

The table lists this clonotype with many counts. DNA for the CDR3: TGTGCCAGCAGTTCTGGGGCTAGCGGGTACGGCGAGCAGTTCTTC. Amino acids: CASSSGASGYGEQFF. This chain joins TRBV27 and TRBJ2-1; 8 bases match TRBD2. The CDR3 spans 15 residues. After removal of 4 bases from V and 10 bases from J, the junction contained 12 bases not matched to a gene. Looked up from germline, CDR1 is MNHEY and CDR2 is SMNVEV (reference sequence).

The chain employs TRBV20-1 and TRBJ2-5; a weak D match, TRBD2 (5 bases). With 4 bases removed from V and 3 bases from J, the gap between germline ends came to 18 bases. The CDR3 runs 15 residues. CDR1 is DFQATT and CDR2 is SNEGSKA in the germline V gene (reference sequence). The DNA for the CDR3 is TGCAGTGCTAAAAATGTAGGACGAGCGGAAGAGACCCAGTACTTC. It is translated as CSAKNVGRAEETQYF.

At least ten counts were recorded for this clonotype. The gene calls are TRBV18 and TRBJ1-1; D is unclear. This CDR3 region has 14 residues. V lost 1 base, J lost 1 base, and 7 bases lay in between. Germline lookup yields CDR1 KGHSH and CDR2 LQKENI. CDR3 coding DNA: TGTGCCAGCTCACCACTTCCCGGGAACACTGAAGCTTTCTTT. It translates to CASSPLPGNTEAFF.

Written as DNA, the CDR3 is TGCGCCAGCAGTCCCGTATTGGCCTACGAGCAGTACTTC. Translating gives CASSPVLAYEQYF. This chain connects TRBV4-1 to TRBJ2-7; unclear D gene. Germline values: CDR1 MGHRA, CDR2 YSYEKL. CDR3 length: 13 residues. Between the trimmed V and J ends, which lost 6 bases and 2 bases, there was a span of 11 bases.

This clonotype was recorded at least ten times. The rearrangement uses TRBV5-1 and TRBJ2-2, with unresolved D. V lost 2 bases to trimming and J lost 1 base, with 6 bases between them. The CDR3 has 14 amino acids. Germline loops: CDR1 SGHRS, CDR2 YFSETQ. The CDR3 coding sequence is TGCGCCAGCAGCTTAGGTTTGAACACCGGGGAGCTGTTTTTT. Its translation is CASSLGLNTGELFF.

V and J are TRBV29-1 and TRBJ1-1; 7 bases match TRBD1. V shed 3 bases and J 0 bases; nucleotides not matched to a gene: 1. Looked up from germline, CDR1 is SQVTM and CDR2 is ANQGSEA. CDR3 length equals 13 residues. The CDR3 sequence: CSVEGQLNTEAFF. CDR3 bases: TGCAGCGTTGAGGGACAGTTGAACACTGAAGCTTTCTTT.

This chain joins TRBV5-1 and TRBJ2-1; D might be TRBD2 (5 bases). Germline CDR1 reads SGHRS; CDR2 reads YFSETQ. The CDR3 has 16 residues. V was cut by 2 bases and J by 10 bases, with 22 bases left in between. CDR3 sequence: CASSFQLAGTRSEQFF. The CDR3 DNA sequence: TGCGCCAGCAGCTTCCAGCTAGCAGGCACTCGGTCGGAGCAGTTCTTC. The full variable domain, completed using reference TRBV5-1 and TRBJ2-1, is KAGVTQTPRYLIKTRGQQVTLSCSPISGHRSVSWYQQTPGQGLQFLFEYFSETQRNKGNFPGRFSGRQFSNSRSEMNVSTLELGDSALYLCASSFQLAGTRSEQFFGPGTRLTVL.

The chain combines TRBV20-1 with TRBJ2-5, with unresolved D. V shed 8 bases and J shed 5 bases, with 12 bases lying between them. The germline CDR1 and CDR2 sequences are DFQATT and SNEGSKA (reference sequence). This CDR3 region has 11 residues. CDR3 in amino acids: CSLLVDETQYF. The CDR3 region has the DNA TGCAGTCTCTTAGTTGACGAGACCCAGTACTTC.

The sample holds a few counts of this clonotype. V gene TRBV7-8 combines with J gene TRBJ2-1, with TRBD2 matching 11 bases. V shed 4 bases and J 8 bases; nucleotides not matched to a gene: 16. This CDR3 is 18 amino acids long. Germline V gene lookup returns CDR1 SGHVS and CDR2 FQNEAQ. This CDR3 reads CASSSSRRLAGYHYEQFF. CDR3 nucleotides: TGTGCCAGCAGCTCATCCCGAAGACTAGCGGGGTATCACTATGAGCAGTTCTTC.

This clonotype was picked up a small number of times. CDR3 coding DNA: TGTGCCAGCAGCTCAAACGAAGCGGGGGCCACAGATACGCAGTATTTT. Translating gives CASSSNEAGATDTQYF. The chain links TRBV7-3 to TRBJ2-3, with 8 positions matching TRBD2. This CDR3 is 16 amino acids long. Germline V gives CDR1 SGHTA, CDR2 FQGTGA. J lost 2 bases, V lost 4 bases, and 8 bases had no gene match.

V and J are TRBV12-3 or TRBV12-4 and TRBJ2-7; 8 nucleotides line up with TRBD1. V dropped 2 bases and J dropped 11; count of bases not matched to a gene: 11. The CDR3 is made up of 14 amino acids. CDR3 protein: CASSLSPMTGDKYF. CDR3 nucleotides: TGTGCCAGCAGTTTATCCCCTATGACAGGGGATAAGTACTTC.

Ten or more counts support this clonotype. The J gene is TRBJ1-2, the V gene TRBV6-1; possibly TRBD1 for D (6 bases). CDR1 is MNHNS, CDR2 SASEGT, per germline. The CDR3 runs 13 residues. V lost 6 bases and J 3 bases, leaving 11 bases between the germline ends. CDR3 region: CASRLSGDYGYTF. As DNA, the CDR3 is TGTGCCAGCAGGCTTTCAGGGGACTATGGCTACACCTTC.

This clonotype was counted between two and nine times. This sequence joins TRBV15 and TRBJ2-2; D is undetermined. This CDR3 has 14 residues. Germline V gene data show CDR1 as LNHNV and CDR2 as YYDKDF (reference sequence). Trimming removed 0 bases from V and 4 bases from J, with 6 bases in between. The CDR3 nucleotides are TGTGCCACCAGCAGAGATCGAACCACCGGGGAGCTGTTTTTT. It encodes CATSRDRTTGELFF.

The rearrangement links TRBV5-6 to TRBJ1-5; D gene unclear. CDR3 length equals 13 residues. Between the trimmed V and J ends, which lost 1 base and 6 bases, there was a span of 8 bases. Germline lookup yields CDR1 SGHDT and CDR2 YYEEEE. CDR3 protein: CASSLLLSQPQHF. In nucleotides, the CDR3 is TGTGCCAGCAGCTTGCTGTTGAGTCAGCCCCAGCATTTT.

This clonotype was counted a few times. The CDR3 loop is CASSLRTGGGSYEQYF. The DNA for the CDR3 is TGTGCCAGCAGCTTGAGAACAGGGGGAGGATCCTACGAGCAGTACTTC. The rearrangement uses TRBV5-5 and TRBJ2-7, with 8 bases aligning to TRBD1. Germline-derived CDR1 and CDR2 are SGHKS and YYEKEE (reference sequence). The CDR3 contains 16 residues. V gave up 1 base and J gave up 1 base; unmatched junction bases: 7.

The chain uses TRBV29-1 and TRBJ2-5, with 7 bases lining up with TRBD2. V lost 6 bases, J lost 5 bases, and 9 bases stayed unmatched. Looked up from germline, CDR1 is SQVTM and CDR2 is ANQGSEA. The CDR3 is 13 residues long. The CDR3 DNA follows: TGCAGCGTCCGGGGAGGGCGAACGGAGACCCAGTACTTC. Translation gives CSVRGGRTETQYF.

The CDR3 DNA follows: TGTGCCAGCAGTTTACCTGGACAGGGAAGATGGTTCTTC. Encoded protein: CASSLPGQGRWFF. This chain joins TRBV28 and TRBJ2-1, with TRBD1 matching over 8 bases. J lost 15 bases, V lost 2 bases, and 9 bases had no gene match. Germline loops: CDR1 MDHEN, CDR2 SYDVKM. This CDR3 spans 13 amino acids.

J is TRBJ2-3 and V is TRBV9; 10 nucleotides match TRBD1. This CDR3 is built from 13 residues. V lost 10 bases to trimming and J lost 2 bases; unmatched junction nucleotides: 4. Germline assignment: CDR1 SGDLS and CDR2 YYNGEE. The CDR3 is CAAGTGDTDTQYF. The CDR3 DNA is TGTGCCGCCGGGACAGGGGACACAGATACGCAGTATTTT.

Here the CDR3 reads CASSIGGAGGNQPQHF. CDR3 in DNA: TGTGCCAGTAGTATAGGAGGGGCTGGAGGCAATCAGCCCCAGCATTTT. The rearrangement joins TRBV19 to TRBJ1-5; a weak D match, TRBD1 (5 bases). Germline loops: CDR1 LNHDA, CDR2 SQIVND (reference sequence). V was clipped by 1 base and J by 2 bases, with 12 bases between them. This CDR3 comprises 16 residues.